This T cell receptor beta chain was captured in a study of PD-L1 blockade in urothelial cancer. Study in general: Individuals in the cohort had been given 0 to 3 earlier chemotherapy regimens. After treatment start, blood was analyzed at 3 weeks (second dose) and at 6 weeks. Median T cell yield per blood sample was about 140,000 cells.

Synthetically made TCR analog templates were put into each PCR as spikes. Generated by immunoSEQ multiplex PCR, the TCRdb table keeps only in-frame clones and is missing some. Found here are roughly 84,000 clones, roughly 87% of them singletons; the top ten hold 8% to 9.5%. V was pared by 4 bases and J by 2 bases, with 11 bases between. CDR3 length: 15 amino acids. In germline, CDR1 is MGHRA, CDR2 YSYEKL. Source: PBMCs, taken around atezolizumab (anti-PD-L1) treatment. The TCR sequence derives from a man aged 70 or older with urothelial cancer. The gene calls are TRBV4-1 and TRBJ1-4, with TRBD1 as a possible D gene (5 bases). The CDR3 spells CASSLQGRTNEKLFF. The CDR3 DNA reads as TGCGCCAGCAGCCTGCAGGGTCGGACTAATGAAAAACTGTTTTTT.